The sample holds many counts of the clone carrying this TCR beta chain. Each CDR3 protein gets one entry after TCRdb re-called the 5' RACE reads with MiXCR. Of approximately 40,000 distinct CDR3 sequences listed, 7.5% to 8% are singletons. This sample was included in a study of spatial heterogeneity in lung cancer. Time point reported: sample taken at primary tumor resection. Unsorted whole RNA from tumor, nontumor lung or frozen PBMC underwent sequencing. This CDR3 comprises 14 residues. V was clipped by 3 bases and J by 3 bases, with 9 bases between them. Germline V gives CDR1 ENHRY, CDR2 SYGVKD. The receptor was derived from a male donor with early-stage non-small cell lung cancer. The chain employs TRBV10-3 and TRBJ1-5, with unresolved D. This specimen was PBMCs, taken at surgery. Here the CDR3 reads CAISDQDLNQPQHF. CDR3 sequence (DNA): TGTGCCATCAGTGACCAGGACCTCAATCAGCCCCAGCATTTT.